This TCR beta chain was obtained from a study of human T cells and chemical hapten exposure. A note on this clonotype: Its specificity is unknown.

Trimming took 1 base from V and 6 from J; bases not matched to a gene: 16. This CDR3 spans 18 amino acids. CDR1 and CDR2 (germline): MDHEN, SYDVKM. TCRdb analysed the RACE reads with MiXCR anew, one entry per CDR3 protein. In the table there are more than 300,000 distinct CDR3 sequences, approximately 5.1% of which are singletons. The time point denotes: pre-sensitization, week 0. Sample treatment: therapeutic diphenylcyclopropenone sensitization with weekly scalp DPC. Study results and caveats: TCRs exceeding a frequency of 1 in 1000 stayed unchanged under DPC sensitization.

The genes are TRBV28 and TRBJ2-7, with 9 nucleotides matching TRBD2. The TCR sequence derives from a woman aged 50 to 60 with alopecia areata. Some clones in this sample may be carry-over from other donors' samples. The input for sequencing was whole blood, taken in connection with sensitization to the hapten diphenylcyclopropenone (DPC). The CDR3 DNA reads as TGTGCCAGCAGTTTATTCGTTAGGGCGGGAGGGCCACCGCGCGAGCAGTACTTC. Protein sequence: CASSLFVRAGGPPREQYF.